The 18 T cell receptor beta chains listed next were all sequenced from one sample in a study of T cells in Graves' hyperthyroidism and ophthalmopathy. RNA transcripts served as the template for amplifying TCR beta CDR3 regions. The HTBI set primed first-round TCR CDR3 RT-PCR. TCRdb passed the multiplex PCR reads through MiXCR, listing each CDR3 protein once. This repertoire shows 600,000 to 700,000 distinct CDR3 sequences, just under 45% found once; its top ten account for about 7.7%. Sequenced sample: peripheral blood or thyroid tissue (not recorded which). The receptors were sampled from an adult man with Graves' disease, either hyperthyroidism or ophthalmopathy (not recorded which).

In its sample, this clonotype was seen many times. V is TRBV20-1 and J is TRBJ1-6; perhaps TRBD1 as D (6 bases). Trimming took off 6 bases at V and 5 bases at J, with 14 bases between the two ends. The CDR3 has 14 amino acids. Germline CDR1 DFQATT, CDR2 SNEGSKA (reference sequence). The CDR3 DNA sequence: TGCAGTGCCACCACGGGACACAATAATTCACCCCTCCACTTT. It yields the protein CSATTGHNNSPLHF.

V gene TRBV7-2 combines with J gene TRBJ1-2; no clear D. The CDR3 has 13 residues. Trimming cost V 2 bases and J 6 bases, with 10 bases left between them. Per germline, CDR1 SGHTA and CDR2 FQGNSA. CDR3 DNA sequence: TGTGCCAGCAGCTTAAGGTATCCTAATGGCTACACCTTC. This translates into CASSLRYPNGYTF.

This clonotype turned up a few times. The rearrangement links TRBV12-3 or TRBV12-4 to TRBJ1-2, with D uncertain. V shed 7 bases and J shed 2 bases, with 14 bases lying between them. The CDR3 is made up of 14 amino acids. CDR3 residues: CASNSGRGNYGYTF. Here the CDR3 DNA reads TGTGCCAGCAACTCTGGCCGAGGGAACTATGGCTACACCTTC.

This chain joins TRBV9 and TRBJ1-2; the D gene is possibly TRBD1 (6 bases). The CDR3 spans 15 residues. Per the germline V gene, CDR1 is SGDLS and CDR2 is YYNGEE. V was clipped by 5 bases and J by 4 bases, with 18 bases between them. The CDR3 here is CASSLSSQGSYGYTF. The CDR3 nucleotides read TGTGCCAGCAGTCTCTCCTCCCAGGGGAGCTATGGCTACACCTTC.

Only a few counts were recorded for this clonotype. The chain uses TRBV7-2 and TRBJ2-5; TRBD1 is a possible D gene (5 bases). CDR3 length: 16 amino acids. With 0 bases removed from V and 7 bases from J, the gap between germline ends came to 18 bases. Germline V gene data show CDR1 as SGHTA and CDR2 as FQGNSA. CDR3 loop: CASSLARQTALTTQYF. The DNA of the CDR3 is TGTGCCAGCAGCTTAGCAAGACAGACAGCCTTGACGACCCAGTACTTC.

V usage is TRBV2 and J usage is TRBJ1-4; D is ambiguous. Germline V lookup: CDR1 SNHLY, CDR2 FYNNEI. The CDR3 totals 17 residues. V was trimmed by 4 bases and J by 7 bases, leaving 22 bases between them. CDR3 in DNA: TGTGCCAGCAGTGCCCCACCCTCGCTGGGTGCCACTGAAAAACTGTTTTTT. This sequence encodes CASSAPPSLGATEKLFF.

This clonotype was recorded many times. J is TRBJ1-5 and V is TRBV20-1; TRBD1 aligns across 7 bases. The CDR3 sequence is 14 residues long. The V gene end was trimmed by 1 base and the J gene end by 1 base; junction bases not matched to a gene: 1. In germline, CDR1 is DFQATT, CDR2 SNEGSKA (reference sequence). DNA of the CDR3: TGCAGTGCTAGAGTGGGACAGAGCAATCAGCCCCAGCATTTT. Translation: CSARVGQSNQPQHF.

This clonotype occurred many times. CDR3 in amino acids: CASSSQKFDGYTF. The CDR3 DNA is TGTGCCAGCAGCTCACAAAAGTTCGATGGCTACACCTTC. The J gene is TRBJ1-2, the V gene TRBV7-9; no firm D call. This CDR3 contains 13 residues. V dropped 4 bases and J dropped 6 bases, with 12 bases sitting between them. Per the germline V gene, CDR1 is SEHNR and CDR2 is FQNEAQ (reference sequence).

Ten or more counts support this clonotype. The chain joins TRBV6-4 to TRBJ1-6, with TRBD1 identical over 10 bases. The germline gives CDR1 MRHNA, CDR2 SNTAGT. This CDR3 comprises 15 residues. The ends lost 5 bases at V and 7 bases at J; junction bases unmatched: 5. In DNA form, the CDR3 reads TGTGCCAGCAGTCTCCGGGACAGGGGCAATTCACCCCTCCACTTT. Translation: CASSLRDRGNSPLHF.

In its sample, this clonotype was seen a few times. The J gene is TRBJ2-7, the V gene TRBV7-9; D not resolved. This CDR3 has 13 residues. The V gene lost 6 bases and the J gene lost 5 bases, with 14 bases spanning the gap. CDR1 is SEHNR and CDR2 is FQNEAQ in the germline V gene (reference sequence). The CDR3 loop reads CASSPPPQDEQYF. The CDR3 DNA reads TGTGCCAGCAGTCCGCCCCCCCAGGACGAGCAGTACTTC.

This chain uses TRBV20-1 with TRBJ1-4; D gene unclear. The germline V gene has CDR1 DFQATT and CDR2 SNEGSKA (reference sequence). CDR3 length: 16 residues. The V gene lost 5 bases and the J gene lost 4 bases, with 20 bases spanning the gap. The CDR3 nucleotides are TGCAGTGCTGGCACCGGGCCCCGCACAGATAATGAAAAACTGTTTTTT. It yields the protein CSAGTGPRTDNEKLFF.

V gene TRBV7-2 combines with J gene TRBJ1-5; D not resolved. Germline CDR1 is SGHTA and CDR2 is FQGNSA. The CDR3 loop spans 16 amino acids. V dropped 1 base and J dropped 1 base, with 11 bases sitting between them. CDR3 nucleotides: TGTGCCAGCAGCTTAGGGGTAACAGAGAGCAATCAGCCCCAGCATTTT. Protein sequence: CASSLGVTESNQPQHF. Looking up the rest from reference TRBV7-2 and TRBJ1-5 gives the full variable domain: GAGVSQSPSNKVTEKGKDVELRCDPISGHTALYWYRQSLGQGLEFLIYFQGNSAPDKSGLPSDRFSAERTGGSVSTLTIQRTQQEDSAVYLCASSLGVTESNQPQHFGDGTRLSIL.

Comments on this clonotype: This sequence may be a read error, since a much larger clone differs from it by one base. The chain has TRBV19 and TRBJ2-5; D might be TRBD2 (5 bases). V lost 3 bases and J 9 bases, leaving 11 bases between the germline ends. Germline CDR1 and CDR2: LNHDA and SQIVND (reference sequence). The CDR3 sequence is 12 residues long. CDR3 sequence (DNA): TGTGCCAGTAGTATCGGCTTGGAGGCCCAGTACTTC. As protein: CASSIGLEAQYF.

This clonotype was detected a few times. V usage is TRBV24-1 and J usage is TRBJ2-5, with D maybe TRBD2 (5 bases). CDR1 KGHDR and CDR2 SFDVKD come from the germline V gene. V was trimmed by 2 bases and J by 1 base, leaving 13 bases between them. The CDR3 loop spans 16 amino acids. CDR3 loop: CATSDSRGSIQETQYF. Written as DNA, the CDR3 is TGTGCCACCAGTGATTCCCGGGGATCTATCCAAGAGACCCAGTACTTC.

The V gene is TRBV7-2, the J gene TRBJ1-2, with TRBD1 identical over 8 bases. CDR3 length: 13 amino acids. Unmatched junction bases numbered 4, after V lost 4 bases and J lost 6 bases. Germline values: CDR1 SGHTA, CDR2 FQGNSA. The CDR3 DNA is TGTGCCAGCAGCTCACAGGGGGGGCATGGCTACACCTTC. It is translated as CASSSQGGHGYTF.

This clonotype was seen only once. Possible read error: a much larger clone is one base away. This rearrangement joins TRBV5-1 to TRBJ1-1; 10 nucleotides line up with TRBD1. This CDR3 has 14 amino acids. The germline CDR1 and CDR2 sequences are SGHRS and YFSETQ. As DNA, the CDR3 is TGCGCCAGCAGATCCGGGACAGGGGTCACTAAAGCTTTCTTT. This gives the protein CASRSGTGVTKAFF.

Within the sample, this clonotype is medium-sized (0.01 to 0.1%). The gene calls are TRBV10-3 and TRBJ1-5; no clear D gene. The germline CDR1 and CDR2 sequences are ENHRY and SYGVKD. V lost 4 bases and J 3 bases, leaving 13 bases between the germline ends. The CDR3 is made up of 15 amino acids. CDR3 nucleotides: TGTGCCATCAGTGCGTCAAGCGATCCCAATCAGCCCCAGCATTTT. It translates to CAISASSDPNQPQHF.

A word on this clonotype: A much more abundant neighbour one base away suggests this may be a read error. The chain carries TRBV7-2 and TRBJ2-5; D gene uncertain. The CDR3 loop spans 14 amino acids. Germline V gene sequence: CDR1 SGHTA, CDR2 FQGNSA. Written as DNA, the CDR3 is TGTGCCAGCAGTCCTGACACCAACCAAGGGACCCAGTACTTC. Its translation is CASSPDTNQGTQYF.